This T cell receptor beta chain was sequenced for a study of T cell responses to AZD1222 COVID-19 vaccine. Study findings and constraints: CD4 TCRs associated with vaccination spanned spike, dominating at 160-218 and 743-854.

TCRdb keeps only in-frame clones here, not all; method: immunoSEQ multiplex PCR. Seen here are some 80,000 clones, approximately 88% observed once, and the top ten hold roughly 10%. Concerning this clone: The antigen remains undetermined.

The length of the CDR3 is 13 residues. The germline gives CDR1 SGHVS, CDR2 FQNEAQ. With 5 bases removed from V and 6 bases from J, the gap between germline ends came to 12 bases. The chain recombines TRBV7-8 with TRBJ2-3; the D is unclear. The specimen comprised peripheral blood, sampled 28 days after the second dose of the MenACWY control vaccine. The TCR comes from an adult who received the MenACWY meningococcal vaccine as a control. The CDR3 DNA reads TGTGCCAGCAGCCCCGGGCCCCACGATACGCAGTATTTT. Its protein is CASSPGPHDTQYF.